This TCR beta chain comes out of a study of beta chain features in type 1 diabetes. Overall study findings and caveats: When Type 1 diabetes patients were examined, their TCRB CDR3s proved moderately but significantly shorter in all four CD4+ subsets.

The authors reverse transcribed all of the isolated RNA, so sequencing captured expressed TCRB transcripts. Method: immunoSEQ multiplex PCR; TCRdb's copy keeps in-frame clones and lacks some. Of under 400,000 clones listed, 10% to 15% are singletons. With 7 bases clipped from V and 7 bases from J, the junction kept 9 bases outside the gene matches. The CDR3 covers 12 residues. Germline V gene sequence: CDR1 SQVTM, CDR2 ANQGSEA. Purities over 95% were achieved in all sorted populations. To note about this clone: The antigen is undetermined.

The sample was naive CD4+ T cells from blood. V usage is TRBV29-1 and J usage is TRBJ1-2, with 7 bases aligning to TRBD1. The sequence was obtained from a woman aged 18-30 years with type 1 diabetes. The CDR3 sequence is CSGGGTEPGYTF. CDR3 nucleotides: TGCAGCGGAGGTGGGACAGAGCCTGGCTACACCTTC.